The 26 T cell receptor beta chains given below trace back to one sample, sequenced in a study of persistence of HIV-infected CD4 T cells. Antigen specificity for these receptors is unknown. An overlapping HIV-1 Gag peptide pool stimulated these cells at 0.75 to 1 ug/peptide/mL. Memory cells lacking CD40L and CD69 with high CD45RO were sorted. The immunoSEQ assay was version 4, run in survey mode. Libraries were prepared by immunoSEQ multiplex PCR; TCRdb keeps only in-frame clonotypes and omits some of them. The data show about 64,000 clones, with about 77% seen just once and roughly 1.7% held by the top ten. The sequences come from CD4+ T cells sorted from PBMCs after 18-hour stimulation, collected from a patient who received antiretroviral therapy. These receptors were taken from an adult man with HIV who was CMV-seropositive.

V is TRBV5-4 and J is TRBJ1-6, with 11 bases matching TRBD1. The trim removed 1 base at V and 9 bases at J, leaving 6 bases unmatched. There are 16 residues in the CDR3. The germline V gene encodes CDR1 SGHNT and CDR2 YYREEE (reference sequence). In DNA, the CDR3 is TGTGCCAGCAGCTTGAACGCCGGGACAGGGGGTTCACCCCTCCACTTT. It is translated as CASSLNAGTGGSPLHF.

V and J are TRBV9 and TRBJ2-2; TRBD1 matches at 9 bases. CDR1 and CDR2 (germline): SGDLS, YYNGEE. The CDR3 is 16 residues long. Trimming cost V 3 bases and J 2 bases; bases outside gene matches: 5. The CDR3 region is CASSAPGQGNTGELFF. In nucleotides, the CDR3 is TGTGCCAGCAGCGCTCCGGGACAGGGAAACACCGGGGAGCTGTTTTTT.

V gene TRBV19 combines with J gene TRBJ1-4, with D uncertain. V lost 5 bases and J 6 bases, leaving 4 bases between the germline ends. This CDR3 is 11 amino acids long. From germline, CDR1 is LNHDA and CDR2 SQIVND (reference sequence). CDR3 sequence: CASSSYEKLFF. Written as DNA, the CDR3 is TGTGCCAGTAGTTCTTATGAAAAACTGTTTTTT.

This chain links TRBV19 with TRBJ2-7; TRBD1 agrees at 7 bases. CDR3 length: 16 residues. The germline V gene encodes CDR1 LNHDA and CDR2 SQIVND (reference sequence). The V segment lost 4 bases and the J segment 6 bases; nucleotides outside the gene matches: 15. CDR3 nucleotide sequence: TGTGCCAGTAGTAAGGGGGCGGCAGGTATCCGGGGCGAGCAGTACTTC. This sequence encodes CASSKGAAGIRGEQYF.

The chain recombines TRBV6-5 with TRBJ1-5; maybe TRBD1 (5 bases). CDR1 is MNHEY and CDR2 is SVGAGI in the germline V gene. CDR3 size: 15 residues. Trimming left V 2 bases short and J 0 bases short, with 8 bases between. CDR3 region: CASSYKGNSNQPQHF. CDR3 bases: TGTGCCAGCAGTTACAAGGGGAATAGCAATCAGCCCCAGCATTTT.

V and J are TRBV28 and TRBJ1-6; 9 bases agree with TRBD1. J gave up 7 bases and V 4 bases, and 5 bases lay outside the gene matches. This CDR3 comprises 15 residues. Germline-derived CDR1 and CDR2 are MDHEN and SYDVKM. The CDR3 is CASSSNRGRNSPLHF. The CDR3 coding sequence is TGTGCCAGCAGTTCGAACAGGGGGCGAAATTCACCCCTCCACTTT.

This clone came up a few times. V and J are TRBV18 and TRBJ1-1; D is unclear. V lost 6 bases to trimming and J lost 5 bases, with 10 bases between them. The CDR3 has 12 amino acids. Germline V lookup: CDR1 KGHSH, CDR2 LQKENI. The CDR3 DNA reads as TGTGCCAGCTCCCGACGCGGAACTGAAGCTTTCTTT. This codes for CASSRRGTEAFF.

The chain employs TRBV19 and TRBJ1-5; tentative D call: TRBD1 (6 bases). V gave up 11 bases and J gave up 4 bases, with 21 bases separating them. The CDR3 has 15 residues. CDR1 and CDR2 from the germline V gene are LNHDA and SQIVND (reference sequence). CDR3 DNA sequence: TGTGCCGCTACGAGAGGAACAGGGAGTAATCAGCCCCAGCATTTT. Protein product: CAATRGTGSNQPQHF.

The genes are TRBV5-6 and TRBJ1-6; D not certain. V lost 0 bases and J lost 0, with 7 bases in between. Germline V gives CDR1 SGHDT, CDR2 YYEEEE. The CDR3 consists of 16 residues. The CDR3 bases are TGTGCCAGCAGCTTGGTGGAGAGCTCCTATAATTCACCCCTCCACTTT. The encoded protein is CASSLVESSYNSPLHF.

This clone was picked up one time. The CDR3 region is CASSKDWGTDTQYF. In DNA, the CDR3 is TGCGCCAGCAGTAAGGACTGGGGGACAGATACGCAGTATTTT. The gene calls are TRBV5-1 and TRBJ2-3; D is possibly TRBD1 or TRBD2 (5 bases each). The CDR3 has 14 residues. Trimming left V 5 bases short and J 3 bases short, with 13 bases between. Germline V gene lookup returns CDR1 SGHRS and CDR2 YFSETQ.

The chain is built from TRBV10-3 and TRBJ2-7; a possible D gene is TRBD1 (6 bases). Trimming left V 0 bases short and J 4 bases short, with 13 bases between. CDR3 length: 15 amino acids. Germline CDR1 ENHRY, CDR2 SYGVKD. The CDR3 nucleotides are TGTGCCATCAGTGAGTCGTCAGCAGGGGATTACGAGCAGTACTTC. It yields the protein CAISESSAGDYEQYF.

The gene calls are TRBV28 and TRBJ2-7, with a weak D call TRBD2 (6 bases). With 9 bases removed from V and 0 bases from J, the gap between germline ends came to 12 bases. CDR3 length: 13 residues. Germline CDR1 and CDR2: MDHEN and SYDVKM. The CDR3 region has the DNA TGTGCCAGTGGGGGGACGGTCTCCTACGAGCAGTACTTC. It encodes CASGGTVSYEQYF. Complete variable domain (other parts from reference TRBV28 and TRBJ2-7): DVKVTQSSRYLVKRTGEKVFLECVQDMDHENMFWYRQDPGLGLRLIYFSYDVKMKEKGDIPEGYSVSREKKERFSLILESASTNQTSMYLCASGGTVSYEQYFGPGTRLTVT.

This clone appeared once. The chain has TRBV3-1 (or the pseudogene TRBV3-2) and TRBJ1-5, with D hard to call. Germline V CDR1 and CDR2: LGHDT, YNNKEL (reference sequence). This CDR3 is built from 15 residues. V lost 0 bases, J lost 4 bases, and 10 bases lay in between. The CDR3: CASSQEGGQNQPQHF. Here the CDR3 DNA reads TGTGCCAGCAGCCAAGAAGGCGGGCAGAATCAGCCCCAGCATTTT.

V gene TRBV6-2 or TRBV6-3 combines with J gene TRBJ1-4; 7 nucleotides agree with TRBD1. The CDR3 extends over 14 amino acids. Germline V gene data show CDR1 as MNHEY and CDR2 as SVGEGT. The trim removed 5 bases at V and 7 bases at J, leaving 7 bases unmatched. DNA of the CDR3: TGTGCCAGCAGTCTGACAGGGCGGGGTGAAAAACTGTTTTTT. Residues: CASSLTGRGEKLFF.

The chain carries TRBV28 and TRBJ1-1; possibly TRBD1 for D (6 bases). The CDR3 has 14 amino acids. The germline CDR1 and CDR2 sequences are MDHEN and SYDVKM. V was pared by 2 bases and J by 4 bases, with 11 bases between. CDR3 nucleotides: TGTGCCAGCAGTTTAGGGGGGGCAGGCACTGAAGCTTTCTTT. It encodes CASSLGGAGTEAFF. Together with reference TRBV28 and TRBJ1-1, the CDR3 gives the full variable domain: DVKVTQSSRYLVKRTGEKVFLECVQDMDHENMFWYRQDPGLGLRLIYFSYDVKMKEKGDIPEGYSVSREKKERFSLILESASTNQTSMYLCASSLGGAGTEAFFGQGTRLTVV.

The V gene is TRBV5-5, the J gene TRBJ1-5; 9 nucleotides match TRBD1. J gave up 5 bases and V 3 bases, and 6 bases lay outside the gene matches. Per the germline V gene, CDR1 is SGHKS and CDR2 is YYEKEE (reference sequence). The CDR3 spans 15 residues. As DNA, the CDR3 is TGTGCCAGCAGCTGGGGACGACAGGGGGATCAGCCCCAGCATTTT. It yields the protein CASSWGRQGDQPQHF.

CDR3 sequence: CASSQDPLPSDEQFF. CDR3 coding DNA: TGTGCCAGCAGCCAAGATCCTCTCCCTTCCGATGAGCAGTTCTTC. The gene calls are TRBV3-1 (or the pseudogene TRBV3-2) and TRBJ2-1; no firm D call. V was pared by 0 bases and J by 8 bases, with 14 bases between. Germline CDR1 LGHDT, CDR2 YNNKEL (reference sequence). CDR3 length: 15 residues.

The rearrangement uses TRBV7-2 and TRBJ1-5; D unclear. Germline lookup yields CDR1 SGHTA and CDR2 FQGNSA. The CDR3 consists of 16 residues. Deletions cut 3 bases from V and 0 bases from J, with 12 bases between. The CDR3 sequence is CASSFFAVNSNQPQHF. The CDR3 coding sequence is TGTGCCAGCAGCTTCTTTGCAGTGAATAGCAATCAGCCCCAGCATTTT.

This sequence joins TRBV10-2 and TRBJ1-5; D gene uncertain. V shed 3 bases and J shed 1 base, with 4 bases lying between them. Germline loops: CDR1 WSHSY, CDR2 SAAADI. The CDR3 spans 13 residues. The CDR3 nucleotides are TGCGCCAGCAGTGACTACAGCAATCAGCCCCAGCATTTT. Protein sequence: CASSDYSNQPQHF.

The chain employs TRBV3-1 (or the pseudogene TRBV3-2) and TRBJ2-7, with D hard to call. Germline CDR1 is LGHDT and CDR2 is YNNKEL (reference sequence). The CDR3 has 15 amino acids. The V end was cut by 0 bases, the J end by 1 base, with 10 bases between. CDR3 DNA: TGTGCCAGCAGCCAAGATAATCCAGGTTCCTACGAGCAGTACTTC. Its translation: CASSQDNPGSYEQYF.

The rearrangement links TRBV5-1 to TRBJ1-2; D not certain. The germline V gene has CDR1 SGHRS and CDR2 YFSETQ. This CDR3 comprises 17 residues. Between the trimmed V and J ends, which lost 0 bases and 4 bases, there was a span of 19 bases. The CDR3 spells CASSLGTAVSLGYGYTF. The DNA for the CDR3 is TGCGCCAGCAGCTTGGGGACGGCCGTCAGCCTGGGCTATGGCTACACCTTC. The full variable domain, completed using reference TRBV5-1 and TRBJ1-2, is KAGVTQTPRYLIKTRGQQVTLSCSPISGHRSVSWYQQTPGQGLQFLFEYFSETQRNKGNFPGRFSGRQFSNSRSEMNVSTLELGDSALYLCASSLGTAVSLGYGYTFGSGTRLTVV.

The V call is TRBV7-9, the J call TRBJ2-1; D not certain. V lost 1 base to trimming and J lost 6 bases, with 4 bases between them. Per the germline V gene, CDR1 is SEHNR and CDR2 is FQNEAQ (reference sequence). The CDR3 extends over 12 amino acids. This chain's CDR3 is CASSLVANEQFF. CDR3 DNA sequence: TGTGCCAGCAGCTTAGTCGCCAATGAGCAGTTCTTC.

This rearrangement joins TRBV14 to TRBJ1-1, with 7 bases lining up with TRBD1. This CDR3 spans 15 amino acids. After removal of 4 bases from V and 2 bases from J, the junction contained 7 bases not matched to a gene. Per the germline V gene, CDR1 is SGHDN and CDR2 is FVKESK. The CDR3 nucleotides read TGTGCCAGCAGCCCCTCGGGACAGAGAAACACTGAAGCTTTCTTT. Its translation: CASSPSGQRNTEAFF.

The chain links TRBV11-2 to TRBJ1-1; no firm D call. The CDR3 spans 15 residues. The germline V gene has CDR1 SGHAT and CDR2 FQNNGV. The V end was cut by 5 bases, the J end by 0 bases, with 13 bases between. CDR3 protein: CASSISGNLNTEAFF. The DNA of the CDR3 is TGTGCCAGCAGCATTAGTGGGAATTTGAACACTGAAGCTTTCTTT.

For the CDR3, the DNA is TGTGCCAGCAGTTGGACGGGTGAAAAACTGTTTTTT. Protein: CASSWTGEKLFF. The J gene is TRBJ1-4, the V gene TRBV12-3 or TRBV12-4; D not resolved. Between the trimmed V and J ends, which lost 4 bases and 7 bases, there was a span of 7 bases. The CDR3 consists of 12 residues.

J is TRBJ2-3 and V is TRBV27; no clear D gene. The CDR3 length is 13 residues. V was cut by 0 bases and J by 5 bases, with 6 bases left in between. In germline, CDR1 is MNHEY, CDR2 SMNVEV (reference sequence). CDR3 nucleotide sequence: TGTGCCAGCAGTTTATCGCTCGGAGATACGCAGTATTTT. Protein sequence: CASSLSLGDTQYF.